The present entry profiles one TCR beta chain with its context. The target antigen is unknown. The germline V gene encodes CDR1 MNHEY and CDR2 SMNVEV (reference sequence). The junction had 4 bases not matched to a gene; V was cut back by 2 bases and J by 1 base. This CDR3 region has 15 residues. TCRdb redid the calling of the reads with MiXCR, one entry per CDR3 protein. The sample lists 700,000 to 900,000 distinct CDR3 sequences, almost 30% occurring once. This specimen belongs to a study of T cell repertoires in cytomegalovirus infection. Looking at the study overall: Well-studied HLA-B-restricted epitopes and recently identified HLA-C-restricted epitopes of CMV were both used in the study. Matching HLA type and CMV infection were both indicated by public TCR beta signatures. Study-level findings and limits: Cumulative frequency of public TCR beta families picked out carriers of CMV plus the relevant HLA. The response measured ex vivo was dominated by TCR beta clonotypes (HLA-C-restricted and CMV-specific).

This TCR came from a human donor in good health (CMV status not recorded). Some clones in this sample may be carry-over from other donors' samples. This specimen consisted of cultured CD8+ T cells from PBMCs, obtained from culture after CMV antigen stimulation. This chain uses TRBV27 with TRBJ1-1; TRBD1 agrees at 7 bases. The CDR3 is CASSLTGAANTEAFF. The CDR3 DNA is TGTGCCAGCAGTTTAACAGGGGCGGCGAACACTGAAGCTTTCTTT.